This T cell receptor beta chain was recorded in a study of cytomegalovirus exposure and HLA in healthy donors (TCRdb year 2017). Context from the whole study: An earlier analysis of approximately 590 of the donors reported approximately 300 Gb of sequence data and around 120 million unique TCR beta sequences from about 200 million T cells. Approximately 330 gigabases of sequencing data and 91 million or so unique TCR sequences made up an early release that covered several hundred HLA-typed donors. Of the 300 to 450 genotyped donors, around 81% fell in the genetic ancestry cluster associated with self-reported Caucasian donors. The study aimed to test whether signatures of past pathogen exposure could be identified by cataloging public T cell receptors. Using immunosequencing, the study profiled T cell repertoires from 666 subjects and related those repertoires to cytomegalovirus serostatus. Along with the approximately 670-subject first cohort, a separate validation cohort of roughly 110 different subjects was used. To predict cytomegalovirus infection status, the study combined high-throughput TCR immunosequencing, statistical association of individual TCRs with disease status, and machine learning. A later analysis re-analyzed previously published TCR beta repertoires from 600 to 850 donors and added high-resolution HLA genotyping to study TCR occurrence patterns. Rather than using new phenotypic data, the later analysis identified candidate immune exposures from TCR beta sequences and from how often those sequences occurred across donors. To decide whether each TCR beta V gene segment behaved as functional or pseudogenic, an earlier analysis of 587 of the donors relied on high-throughput TCR beta sequencing. Donor age, sex, ethnicity and CMV serostatus were collected together with the repertoire data. Genome-wide SNP genotypes for about 60% of the roughly 700 donors were used in a later genetic analysis, which treated that subset as a discovery cohort. Every discovery cohort repertoire had been produced on one sequencing platform. HLA typing covered class I and class II loci at four-digit resolution. The number of typed donors differed by locus: roughly 620-640 for A, B, C, DRB1 and DQB1; 500 to 550 for DQA1; 606 for DPA1; and about 450 for DPB1. Because of strong linkage in the cohort, a handful of DR-DQ haplotypes were treated as single units for association and clustering. On average, roughly 240,000 unique TCR beta nucleotide sequences were sequenced per donor among a few hundred genotyped donors of the cohort, with 15% to 20% of those sequences being non-productive.

To prepare the library, the immunoSEQ multiplex PCR assay was applied. For the multiplex PCR, a mixture combining 60 forward primers for TCR Vbeta segments and 13 reverse primers for TCR Jbeta segments was used. Amplification of the CDR3 region of rearranged TCR beta genes was performed with a multiplex PCR assay on genomic DNA. The amplified TCR beta libraries were sequenced on the Illumina HiSeq System as 87-base-pair reads. As for the original processing: In a later analysis, 77 million or so unique TCR beta chains were counted across the 650 to 750 repertoires, and approximately 11 million of these chains were shared by at least two donors. To remove PCR and sequencing errors, raw reads were error-corrected and collapsed into unique sequences using a nearest-neighbor algorithm that merged closely related sequences. Alignment of CDR3 sequences to IMGT reference sequences was used to assign V, D and J gene segments. For a sequence to be retained, at least a six-nucleotide match to both a V gene segment and a J gene segment was required. Rearrangements were classified as productive when the CDR3 lacked stop codons and remained in frame with V and J, and all other rearrangements were classified as non-productive. CDR3 was defined by IMGT convention, running from the second conserved V-encoded cysteine to the conserved J-encoded phenylalanine. The earlier analysis of some 550 of the donors excluded any sequence lacking an unambiguous match to a single V gene segment. In an earlier analysis of around 590 of the donors, a V segment was called functional when productive rearrangements were above 56.7%, and segregating when the standard deviation between donors exceeded 5%. To diagnose cytomegalovirus status from the catalog of TCR beta chain sequences, a statistical classification framework was built. In a later analysis, V and J genes were assigned by comparing TCR nucleotide sequences against IMGT/GENE-DB human TR gene sequences. Using the TCRdist pipeline, a later analysis assigned CDR3 sequences along with most-parsimonious VDJ recombination scenarios. In a later analysis, each TCR beta chain was defined by its CDR3 amino acid sequence together with its V-gene family, and reads without a unique V-gene family were excluded. A later analysis removed 592 highly shared, low-generation-probability nucleotide sequences to deal with suspected cross-contamination and a sequencing artifact. A later analysis calculated a clonal expansion index for each public chain from normalized within-repertoire ranks of inferred template counts. In a later analysis, generation probabilities were computed using a VDJ recombination model fitted to out-of-frame rearrangements, and the results were checked against IGoR. In a later analysis, TCR-TCR, TCR-HLA and TCR-CMV co-occurrence was scored with hypergeometric tests, and a repertoire-size bias correction was applied to TCR pairs. A later analysis estimated false discovery rates by permuting HLA or CMV assignments 20 times. In a later analysis, co-occurring TCRs were grouped using DBSCAN, with TCRdist sequence similarity added in when clustering inside HLA-allele-positive subsets. Co-occurrence clustering excluded repertoires with fewer than 30,000 or more than 120,000 public chains, plus five with anomalous nucleotide sharing. This is the immuneACCESS table as TCRdb keeps it, with only in-frame sequences that have V and J called. A part of the clones is gone; compared with another copy, unresolved V genes explain less than half, and the rest is unexplained. The DNA gave D and trimming, while V, J and clone size come from that table. For this sample there are around 150,000 clones; under 80% appear just once. Of the sample, more than 3.5% is held by the ten largest clones.

In the case of this clone: Its antigen remains unidentified. Base quality data are lacking; no much larger clone is found one base away.

The cohort comprised approximately 700 healthy bone marrow donors. At the time of sampling, every cohort member was nominally healthy, though immune exposures that went unrecorded were likely present. The donor was CMV seronegative and belonged to the group of 352 seronegative cohort members. A peripheral blood sample was provided by each donor, and peripheral blood mononuclear cells were used for TCR beta sequencing. Genomic DNA was extracted from the blood cell samples with the Qiagen DNeasy Blood Extraction Kit. Study-wide findings and limitations: Correlated functional status among segregating V segments might reflect linkage disequilibrium, but an unknown experimental factor could not be ruled out. A further reported finding was that TCR beta sequences accurately predicted the HLA-A and HLA-B alleles for most subjects in the first cohort. A group of highly shared sequence variants was considered likely to be a technical artifact of the sequencing pipeline. Assigning TCR associations to individual alleles was difficult when HLA alleles, especially DR and DQ, strongly co-occurred. Specific HLA alleles were associated with 15,000 to 20,000 TCR beta sequences at a false discovery rate of 0.05 in a later analysis. In a later analysis, HLA-associated TCR beta chains were found to be more clonally expanded and to have lower generation probabilities than equally common non-associated chains. Most CMV-associated TCR beta chains appeared to be HLA-restricted in a later analysis, and the HLA associations seemed to be driven largely by CMV exposure. While some public TCRs were present in many individuals, most TCR sequences turned up only very rarely across donors. Because counts were too low, seventeen rarely observed V segments, including chromosome 9 orphons, were left out of the earlier analysis of several hundred of the donors. The classifier was reported to diagnose cytomegalovirus status with high specificity and sensitivity in both the original cohort and the validation cohort. The 87-base-pair reads could not distinguish some IMGT-functional V segments, including TRBV6-2 and TRBV6-3, so those segments were excluded. A later genetic analysis reported fewer N-insertions in productive TCRs among donors in an Asian-associated ancestry cluster than the roughly 670-donor mean. A few of the identified cytomegalovirus-associated TCR beta chains were confirmed in vitro to be specific for cytomegalovirus antigens. The presence/absence analyses assumed that sequencing depth was roughly uniform across donors, and that assumption may not be true. Several of the top co-occurrence clusters appeared to be linked to parvovirus B19, influenza, CMV and Epstein-Barr virus, according to a later analysis. A later analysis found that TCR association rates varied across HLA loci, with DRB1 alleles showing the most associated TCRs and HLA-C alleles the fewest. For the cohort, immune exposure information was limited to CMV serostatus. Because HLA typing was missing for some donors at each locus, association tests included only the typed subset. A later genetic analysis associated a missense DCLRE1C variant with V-gene and J-gene trimming of TCR beta chains, and an independent cohort replicated the association. The authors suggested that the approach could potentially be generalized to other disease states and immunological phenotypes. The cohort was sequenced for TCR beta chains only, and without alpha or paired-chain data the features that could be detected were limited. A total of around 150 TCR beta chains were listed by the study as associated with cytomegalovirus. Broadly in line with IMGT annotations, most TCR beta V segments showed up in productive rearrangements about 87% or about 30% of the time in an earlier analysis of 450 to 600 of the donors.

The CDR3 numbers 19 residues from cysteine through phenylalanine. Only the CDR3 part of the read is kept: 57 bases, read in frame from the first base. The clonotype comes from a middle-aged man in good health and CMV-seronegative. Sequenced material: PBMCs. The chain couples TRBV12-1 to TRBJ1-5; TRBD1, the table's D call, was not compared with the DNA. TRBV12-1 is flagged as a pseudogene. Here the CDR3 is given as CASSPKPGQRDNSNQPQHF. The nucleotides read TGTGCCAGCAGCCCCAAGCCAGGACAGCGTGATAATAGCAATCAGCCCCAGCATTTT.